This T cell receptor beta chain was sequenced during a study of Ad26.COV2.S vaccination and SARS-CoV-2 variants. Study-wide context: Donor was assigned to the Ad26.COV2.S arm of trial COV1001. Doses of Ad26.COV2.S were injected into muscle once or twice, 56 days apart.

Comments on this clone: The antigen remains undetermined.

Generated by immunoSEQ multiplex PCR, the TCRdb table keeps only in-frame clones and is missing some. In the table there are about 350,000 clones, about 88% of which are singletons. CDR1 and CDR2 (germline): SGHRS, YFSETQ. This CDR3 spans 14 amino acids. The germline V and J ends were trimmed by 1 base and 5 bases, with 12 bases remaining between them. The treatment here: 15 to 20 received Ad26.COV2.S at low or high dose, single or two shots; about 5 received placebo; per-sample allocation not given. It was on day 63 after the first vaccine or placebo injection that samples were taken. Wuhan-strain SARS-CoV-2 spike was expressed by the Ad26 vector that made up the vaccine. Broader study findings: Substantial post-vaccination breadth of spike-specific CD8+ and CD4+ T cell responses was reported.

The V and J genes are TRBV5-1 and TRBJ2-5; tentative D call: TRBD2 (6 bases). Source: peripheral blood, taken in a trial of Ad26.COV2.S vaccine versus placebo. The TCR was taken from a person between 18 and 65 years old who received the Ad26.COV2.S COVID-19 vaccine or a placebo. The CDR3 DNA follows: TGCGCCAGCAGCTTGAGACTGAGCGGGGAGACCCAGTACTTC. Translating gives CASSLRLSGETQYF.